These T cell receptor beta chains were read from a single sample in a study of blood T cell repertoires in COVID-19. The protocol was immunoSEQ multiplex PCR, while the TCRdb copy is restricted to in-frame clones and leaves out a portion. The data contain roughly 250,000 clones, roughly 84% of them seen just once; the ten biggest clones take up about 15%. Input material: peripheral blood. The receptor source for this set is a person aged 70 to 80 with COVID-19, enrolled during active disease. Both conserved end residues are part of each CDR3. Each record gives: clone size, J gene, V gene, CDR3 protein. Size tells how often a clone was seen (once, few, many) or the class of an expanded clone, and some rows leave it out.

few TRBJ2-7 TRBV15 CATSPAGWREQYF
NA TRBJ2-7 TRBV28 CASSLLRDSTPYEQYF
NA TRBJ2-3 TRBV29-1 CSVTGTSGGGTDTQYF
NA TRBJ2-2 TRBV7-9 CASSFAGGTGELFF
NA TRBJ1-5 TRBV28 CASSGTVWNQPQHF
NA TRBJ2-7 TRBV27 CASSLLGQTYEQYF
NA TRBJ2-3 TRBV7-3 CASSPRSGGGTDTQYF
NA TRBJ2-2 TRBV7-7 CASSLSLAGLGGELFF
NA TRBJ1-4 TRBV10-3 CAISDILQGHYEKLFF
NA TRBJ1-1 TRBV19 CASSLRGSMNTEAFF
NA TRBJ2-2 TRBV7-2 CASSFSGVNTGELFF
NA TRBJ2-4 TRBV21-1 CASSKKGQTAKNIQYF
NA TRBJ2-2 TRBV18 CASSPPNLVTGELFF
NA TRBJ1-1 TRBV27 CASSLFDRTEAFF
NA TRBJ1-1 TRBV2 CASTKQGQDTEAFF
many TRBJ1-5 TRBV28 CASKQTGLRVGNQPQHF
NA TRBJ1-5 TRBV27 CASSRGGWPSYSNQPQHF
NA TRBJ2-3 TRBV7-6 CASSGGLAGAFTQYF
NA TRBJ2-2 TRBV7-3 CASSSSGQGKLFF
few TRBJ2-7 TRBV18 CASSPLSSYEQYF
NA TRBJ1-1 TRBV12-3/TRBV12-4 CASSLGAVKAFF
NA TRBJ2-7 TRBV20-1 CSASRPGGSYEQYF
NA TRBJ2-2 TRBV7-9 CASSGLAGVGGELFF
once TRBJ1-2 TRBV3-1/TRBV3-2 CASSQGPGSNYGYTF
once TRBJ2-7 TRBV11-1 CASSLDRHYEQYF
NA TRBJ2-7 TRBV11-2 CASSYPDSYEQYF
NA TRBJ2-7 TRBV2 CASGGGYEQYF
NA TRBJ1-4 TRBV6-2/TRBV6-3 CASSPHRRSNEKLFF
NA TRBJ1-4 TRBV20-1 CSASGRAGVFRTNEKLFF
NA TRBJ1-5 TRBV28 CASSSAVTQHF
NA TRBJ2-3 TRBV27 CASRWTGGLDTQYF
NA TRBJ2-1 TRBV7-9 CASSSGQTSIKGGNEQFF
NA TRBJ2-1 TRBV5-1 CASSFTGTGGLNEQFF
NA TRBJ2-6 TRBV19 CASSTRDRVPQFSSGANVLTF
few TRBJ2-3 TRBV19 CASSTDSRTDTQYF
NA TRBJ1-1 TRBV6-5 CASSYWGRMNTEAFF
NA TRBJ2-3 TRBV9 CASQAGGAQADTQYF
NA TRBJ1-2 TRBV4-3 CASSQGDFAEIQGENYGYTF
NA TRBJ1-5 TRBV5-6 CASSLGGSLAQHF
NA TRBJ2-1 TRBV7-2 CASSLASGRAKGEQFF